This T cell receptor (beta chain) was recorded in a study of blood T cells in healthy people across ages. Primers used in a second PCR of about 7 to 11 cycles were a sample-barcoded 5' primer and a J-beta primer mix. One entry per CDR3 protein, called by TCRdb with MiXCR from the 5' RACE reads. The sample has approximately 810,000 distinct CDR3 sequences; less than 35% are singletons. This clonotype came up a few times. The sample was blood. The receptor was derived from a woman of 80 years or more in good health.

CDR3 sequence reads: CASSRGEGTHPSEFF. For the CDR3, the DNA is TGTGCCAGCAGCCGGGGGGAGGGGACCCACCCCTCAGAGTTCTTC. The gene calls are TRBV7-9 and TRBJ2-1; 7 bases match TRBD2. CDR1 and CDR2 (germline): SEHNR, FQNEAQ (reference sequence). V lost 5 bases and J lost 14; bases outside the gene matches: 18. The CDR3 is 15 amino acids.